This T cell receptor beta chain was observed in a study of blood T cell repertoires in COVID-19. The overall study: Sites across the United States, Italy and Spain contributed samples from acute and convalescent COVID-19. T cells, B-cell-depleted T cells, or PBMCs supplied cDNA or gDNA.

Trimming at V came to 4 bases and at J to 5 bases, leaving 5 bases not matched to a gene. The germline V gene has CDR1 SGHNT and CDR2 YYREEE (reference sequence). CDR3 length equals 13 residues. Generated by immunoSEQ multiplex PCR, the TCRdb table keeps only in-frame clones and is missing some. This repertoire shows about 170,000 clones, around 81% found once; its top ten account for about a tenth. Material for sequencing was peripheral blood. The gene calls are TRBV5-4 and TRBJ1-1, with 7 bases fitting TRBD1. This receptor was obtained from a man between 65 and 80 years old with active or convalescent COVID-19. CDR3 bases: TGTGCCAGCAGCGCACAGGGGTGGACTGAAGCTTTCTTT. It specifies CASSAQGWTEAFF.